This TCR beta chain was recovered during a study of OX40 agonist ivuxolimab in advanced cancers. Overall study: Melanoma, hepatocellular carcinoma, head and neck or renal cell cancer occurred in dose-escalation patients. The mean age was approximately 60 years, ranging from roughly 23 to 79, with approximately 85% of participants male.

A word on this clone: What it binds is not known.

Sequencing was performed with immunoSEQ multiplex PCR; in TCRdb, only in-frame clones are kept and a portion is missing. The profile covers approximately 120,000 clones, with under 95% appearing a single time and more than 0.7% taken by the ten largest. The CDR3 runs to 13 residues. V dropped 6 bases and J dropped 3 bases, with 11 bases sitting between them. Germline loops: CDR1 LNHDA, CDR2 SQIVND (reference sequence). Study results and limitations: Clones of CD4+ and CD8+ blood T cells grew by week 6 at doses of 0.1 to 3.0 mg/kg. Certain nonresponding patients likewise had low normalized T-cell clonal expansion.

Sequences were derived from CD4+ or CD8+ T cells sorted from blood, sampled in a trial of the OX40 agonist ivuxolimab. The J gene is TRBJ1-2, the V gene TRBV19; the D is unclear. The sequence came from an adult with an advanced solid tumor such as melanoma, head and neck, liver or kidney cancer. CDR3 loop: CASSLEKYYGYTF. The DNA for the CDR3 is TGTGCCAGTAGCCTGGAAAAATACTATGGCTACACCTTC.